This T cell receptor (beta chain) was retrieved from a study of OX40 agonist ivuxolimab in advanced cancers. The data were produced by immunoSEQ multiplex PCR, yet TCRdb's version contains in-frame clones alone and is incomplete. The sample carries about 48,000 clones, about four fifths recorded once. CDR3 length equals 10 residues. V lost 6 bases, J lost 2 bases, and 2 bases lay in between. Germline assignment: CDR1 MNHNS and CDR2 SASEGT. The sequence came from an adult with an advanced solid tumor such as melanoma, head and neck, liver or kidney cancer. The chain links TRBV6-1 to TRBJ2-7; no reliable D call. Sequenced here: CD4+ or CD8+ T cells sorted from blood, sampled in a trial of the OX40 agonist ivuxolimab. In DNA form, the CDR3 reads TGTGCCAGCAGGACCTACGAGCAGTACTTC. The encoded protein is CASRTYEQYF.